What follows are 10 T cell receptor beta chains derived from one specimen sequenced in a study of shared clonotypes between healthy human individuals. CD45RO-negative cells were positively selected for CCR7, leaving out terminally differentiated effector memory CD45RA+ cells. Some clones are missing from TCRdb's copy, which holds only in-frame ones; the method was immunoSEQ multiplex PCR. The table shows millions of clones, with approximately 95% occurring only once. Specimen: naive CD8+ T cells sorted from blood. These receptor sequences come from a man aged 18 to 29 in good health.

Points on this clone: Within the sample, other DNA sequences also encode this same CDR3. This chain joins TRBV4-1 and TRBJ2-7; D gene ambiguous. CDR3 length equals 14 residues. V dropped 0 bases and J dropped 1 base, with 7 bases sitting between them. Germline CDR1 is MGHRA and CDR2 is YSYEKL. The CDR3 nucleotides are TGCGCCAGCAGCCAAGAGGTAGGGTCCTACGAGCAGTACTTC. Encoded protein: CASSQEVGSYEQYF.

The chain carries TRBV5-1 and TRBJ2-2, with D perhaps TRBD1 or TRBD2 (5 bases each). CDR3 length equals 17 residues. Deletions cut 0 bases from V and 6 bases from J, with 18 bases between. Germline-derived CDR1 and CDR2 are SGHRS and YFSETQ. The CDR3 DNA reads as TGCGCCAGCAGCTTGGGTCAGGGCTGGGACGTGGCCGGGGAGCTGTTTTTT. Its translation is CASSLGQGWDVAGELFF.

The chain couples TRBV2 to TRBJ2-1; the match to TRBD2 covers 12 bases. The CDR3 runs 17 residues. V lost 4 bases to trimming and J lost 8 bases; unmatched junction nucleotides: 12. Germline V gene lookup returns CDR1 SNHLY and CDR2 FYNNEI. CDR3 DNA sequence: TGTGCCAGCAGTGCAGAGCCAGCTAGCGGGGGGGCAGATGAGCAGTTCTTC. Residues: CASSAEPASGGADEQFF.

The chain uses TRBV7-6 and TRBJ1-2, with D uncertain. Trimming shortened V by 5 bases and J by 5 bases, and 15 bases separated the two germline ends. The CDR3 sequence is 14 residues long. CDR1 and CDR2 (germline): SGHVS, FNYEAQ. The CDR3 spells CASSTEEDGYGYTF. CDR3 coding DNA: TGTGCCAGCAGCACTGAAGAGGACGGGTATGGCTACACCTTC.

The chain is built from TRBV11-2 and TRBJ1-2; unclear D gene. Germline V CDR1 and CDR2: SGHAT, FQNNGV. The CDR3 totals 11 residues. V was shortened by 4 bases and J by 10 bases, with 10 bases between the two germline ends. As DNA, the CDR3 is TGTGCCAGCAGCTCAAATGCGGACTACACCTTC. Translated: CASSSNADYTF.

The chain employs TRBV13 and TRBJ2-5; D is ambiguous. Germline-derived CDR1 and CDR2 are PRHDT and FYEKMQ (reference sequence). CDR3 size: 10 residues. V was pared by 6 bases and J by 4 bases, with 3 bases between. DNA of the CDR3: TGTGCCAGCAGTCGAGAGACCCAGTACTTC. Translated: CASSRETQYF.

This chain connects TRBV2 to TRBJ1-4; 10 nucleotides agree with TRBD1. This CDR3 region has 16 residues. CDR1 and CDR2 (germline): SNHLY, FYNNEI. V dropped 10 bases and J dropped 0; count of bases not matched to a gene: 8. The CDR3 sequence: CAIKRQGAPTNEKLFF. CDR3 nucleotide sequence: TGTGCCATCAAACGACAGGGGGCTCCAACTAATGAAAAACTGTTTTTT.

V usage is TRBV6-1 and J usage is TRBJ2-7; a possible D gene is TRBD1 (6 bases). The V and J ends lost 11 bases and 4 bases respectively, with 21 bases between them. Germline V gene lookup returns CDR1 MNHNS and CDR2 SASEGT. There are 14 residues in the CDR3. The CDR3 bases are TGTGCCTGCGTGGGGGACAACATGGTTTACGAGCAGTACTTC. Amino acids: CACVGDNMVYEQYF.

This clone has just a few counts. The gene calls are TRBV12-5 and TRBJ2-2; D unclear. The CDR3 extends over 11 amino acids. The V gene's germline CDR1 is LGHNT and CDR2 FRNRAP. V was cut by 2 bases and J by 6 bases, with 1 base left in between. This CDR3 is CASGLSGELFF. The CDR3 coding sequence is TGTGCTAGTGGTTTGTCCGGGGAGCTGTTTTTT.

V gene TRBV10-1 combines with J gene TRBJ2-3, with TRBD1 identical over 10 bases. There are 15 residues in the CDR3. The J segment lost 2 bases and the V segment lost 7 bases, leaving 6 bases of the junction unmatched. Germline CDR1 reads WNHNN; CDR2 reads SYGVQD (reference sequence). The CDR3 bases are TGCGCCAGCAACGGACAGGGGGACCCCACAGATACGCAGTATTTT. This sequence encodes CASNGQGDPTDTQYF.